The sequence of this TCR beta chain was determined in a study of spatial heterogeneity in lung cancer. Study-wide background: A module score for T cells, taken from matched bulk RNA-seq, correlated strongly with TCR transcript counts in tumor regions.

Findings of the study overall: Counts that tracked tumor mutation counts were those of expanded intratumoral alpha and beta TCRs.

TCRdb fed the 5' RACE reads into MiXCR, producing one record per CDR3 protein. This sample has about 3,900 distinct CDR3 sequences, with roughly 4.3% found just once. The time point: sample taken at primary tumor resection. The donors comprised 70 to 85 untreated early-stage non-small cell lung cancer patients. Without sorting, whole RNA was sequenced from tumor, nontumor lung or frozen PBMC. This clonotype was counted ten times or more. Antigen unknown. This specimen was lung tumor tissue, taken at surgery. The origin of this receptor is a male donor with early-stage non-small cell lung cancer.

CDR3 DNA sequence: TGTGCCAGCAACCAACAAGGGGCTAATGAAAAACTGTTTTTT. Its translation is CASNQQGANEKLFF. The genes are TRBV6-6 and TRBJ1-4, with TRBD1 as a possible D gene (5 bases). Per germline, CDR1 MNHNY and CDR2 SVGAGI (reference sequence). Trimming shortened V by 7 bases and J by 3 bases, and 12 bases separated the two germline ends. This CDR3 comprises 14 residues.